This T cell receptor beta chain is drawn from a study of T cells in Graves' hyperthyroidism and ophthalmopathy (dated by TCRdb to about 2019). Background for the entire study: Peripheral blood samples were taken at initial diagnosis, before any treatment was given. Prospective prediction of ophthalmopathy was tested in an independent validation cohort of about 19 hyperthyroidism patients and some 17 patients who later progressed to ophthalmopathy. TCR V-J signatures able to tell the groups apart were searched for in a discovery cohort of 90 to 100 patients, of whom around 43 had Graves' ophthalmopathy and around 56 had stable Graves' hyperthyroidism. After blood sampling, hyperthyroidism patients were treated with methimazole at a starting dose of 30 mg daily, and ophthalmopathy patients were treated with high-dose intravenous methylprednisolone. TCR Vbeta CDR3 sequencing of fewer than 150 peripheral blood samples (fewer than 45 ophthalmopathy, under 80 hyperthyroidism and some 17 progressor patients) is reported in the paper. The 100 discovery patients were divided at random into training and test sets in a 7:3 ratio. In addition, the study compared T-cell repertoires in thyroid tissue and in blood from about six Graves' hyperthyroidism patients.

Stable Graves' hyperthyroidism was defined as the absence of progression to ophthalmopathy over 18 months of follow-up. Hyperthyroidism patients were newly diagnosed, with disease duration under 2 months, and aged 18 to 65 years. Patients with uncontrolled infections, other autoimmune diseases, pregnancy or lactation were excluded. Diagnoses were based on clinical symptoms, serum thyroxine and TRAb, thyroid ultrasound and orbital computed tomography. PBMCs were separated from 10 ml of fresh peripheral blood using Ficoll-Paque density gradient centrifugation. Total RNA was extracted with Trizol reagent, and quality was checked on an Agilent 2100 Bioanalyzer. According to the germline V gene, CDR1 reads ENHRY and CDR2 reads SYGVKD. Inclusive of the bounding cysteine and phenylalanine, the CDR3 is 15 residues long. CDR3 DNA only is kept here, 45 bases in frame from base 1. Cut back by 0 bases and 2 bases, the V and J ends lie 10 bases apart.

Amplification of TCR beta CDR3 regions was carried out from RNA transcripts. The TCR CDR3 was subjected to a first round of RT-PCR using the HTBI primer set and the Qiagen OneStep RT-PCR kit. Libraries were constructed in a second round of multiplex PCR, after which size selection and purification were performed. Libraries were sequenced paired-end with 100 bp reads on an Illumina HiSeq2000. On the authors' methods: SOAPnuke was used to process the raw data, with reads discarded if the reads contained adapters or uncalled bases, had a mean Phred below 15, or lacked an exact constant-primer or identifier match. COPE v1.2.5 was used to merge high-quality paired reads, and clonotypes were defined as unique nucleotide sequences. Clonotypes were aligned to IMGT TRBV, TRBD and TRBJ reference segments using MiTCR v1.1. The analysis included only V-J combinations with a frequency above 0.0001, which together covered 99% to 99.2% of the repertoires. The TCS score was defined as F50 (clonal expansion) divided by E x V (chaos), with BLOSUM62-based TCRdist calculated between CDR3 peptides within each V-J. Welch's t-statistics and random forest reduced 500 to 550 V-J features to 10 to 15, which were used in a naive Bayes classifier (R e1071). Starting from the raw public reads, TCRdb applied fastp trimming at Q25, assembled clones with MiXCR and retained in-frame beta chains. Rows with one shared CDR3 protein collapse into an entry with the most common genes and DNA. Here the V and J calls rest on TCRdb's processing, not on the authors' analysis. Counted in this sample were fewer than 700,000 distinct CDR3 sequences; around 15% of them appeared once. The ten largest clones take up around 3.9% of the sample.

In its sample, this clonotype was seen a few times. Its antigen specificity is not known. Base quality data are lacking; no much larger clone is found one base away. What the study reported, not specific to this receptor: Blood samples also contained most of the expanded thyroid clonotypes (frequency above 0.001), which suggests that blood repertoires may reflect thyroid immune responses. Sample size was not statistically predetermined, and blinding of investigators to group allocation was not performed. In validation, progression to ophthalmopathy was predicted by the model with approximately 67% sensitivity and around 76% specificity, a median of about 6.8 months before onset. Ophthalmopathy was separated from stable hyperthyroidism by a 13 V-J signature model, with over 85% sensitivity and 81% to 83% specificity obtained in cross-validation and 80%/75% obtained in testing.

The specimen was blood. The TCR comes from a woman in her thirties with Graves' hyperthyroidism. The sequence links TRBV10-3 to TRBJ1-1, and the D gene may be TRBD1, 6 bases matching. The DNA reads TGTGCCATCAGTGAGTCTTGGACAGCCAACACTGAAGCTTTCTTT. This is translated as CAISESWTANTEAFF.